This record covers a single T cell receptor (beta chain). The sample comes from a study of T cells in Graves' hyperthyroidism and ophthalmopathy. TCR beta CDR3 region amplification was performed from RNA transcripts. In the first-round RT-PCR of the TCR CDR3, the HTBI primer set was used. TCRdb re-analysed the multiplex PCR reads in MiXCR, keeping a single row per CDR3 protein. The data contain about 600,000 distinct CDR3 sequences, around 15% of them seen just once; the ten biggest clones take up around 3.5%. Sample: blood. The receptor was derived from a woman between 40 and 55 years old with Graves' ophthalmopathy.

In nucleotides, the CDR3 is TGTGCCAGCAGCGTGCCGGGCTCTGGGGCCAACGTCCTGACTTTC. Amino acid sequence: CASSVPGSGANVLTF. The V and J genes are TRBV9 and TRBJ2-6; D is undetermined. The V and J ends lost 2 bases and 0 bases respectively, with 6 bases between them. In germline, CDR1 is SGDLS, CDR2 YYNGEE. CDR3 size: 15 residues.